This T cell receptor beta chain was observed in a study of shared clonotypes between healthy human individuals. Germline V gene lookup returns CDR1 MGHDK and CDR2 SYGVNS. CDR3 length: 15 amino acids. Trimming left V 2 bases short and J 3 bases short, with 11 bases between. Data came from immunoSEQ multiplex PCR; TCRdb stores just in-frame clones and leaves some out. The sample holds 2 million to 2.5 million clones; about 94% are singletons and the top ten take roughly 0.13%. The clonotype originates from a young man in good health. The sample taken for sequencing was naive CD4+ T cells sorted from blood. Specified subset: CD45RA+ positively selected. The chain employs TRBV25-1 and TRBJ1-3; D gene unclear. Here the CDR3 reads CASSERAVLGNTIYF. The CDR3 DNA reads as TGTGCCAGCAGTGAACGGGCAGTCCTTGGAAACACCATATATTTT. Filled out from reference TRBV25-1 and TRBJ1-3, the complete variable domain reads EADIYQTPRYLVIGTGKKITLECSQTMGHDKMYWYQQDPGMELHLIHYSYGVNSTEKGDLSSESTVSRIRTEHFPLTLESARPSHTSQYLCASSERAVLGNTIYFGEGSWLTVV.